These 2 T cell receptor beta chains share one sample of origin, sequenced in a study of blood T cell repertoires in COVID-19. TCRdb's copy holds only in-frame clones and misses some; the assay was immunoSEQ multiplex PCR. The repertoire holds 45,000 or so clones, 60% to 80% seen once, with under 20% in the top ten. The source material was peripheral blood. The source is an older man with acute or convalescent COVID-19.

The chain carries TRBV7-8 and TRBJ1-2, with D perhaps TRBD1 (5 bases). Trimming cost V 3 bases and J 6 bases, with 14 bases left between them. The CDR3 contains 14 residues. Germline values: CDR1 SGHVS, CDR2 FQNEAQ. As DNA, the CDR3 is TGTGCCAGCAGCTTGGGGGGACGGGTGGATGGCTACACCTTC. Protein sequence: CASSLGGRVDGYTF.

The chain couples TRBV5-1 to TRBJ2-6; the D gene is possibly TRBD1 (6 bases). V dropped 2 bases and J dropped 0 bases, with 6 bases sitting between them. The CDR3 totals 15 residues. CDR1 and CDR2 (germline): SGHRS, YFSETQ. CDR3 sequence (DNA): TGCGCCAGCAGCTTACAGGGCTCTGGGGCCAACGTCCTGACTTTC. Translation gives CASSLQGSGANVLTF.